This T cell receptor (beta chain) is from a study of blood T cell repertoires in COVID-19. For the study at large: Samples taken during acute and convalescent COVID-19 were collected in the United States, Italy and Spain.

Here immunoSEQ multiplex PCR was the method, and the copy in TCRdb shows in-frame clones only, minus some. The profile covers around 220,000 clones, with more than 75% appearing a single time and under 2.5% taken by the ten largest. The germline V gene has CDR1 SGHAT and CDR2 FQNNGV. The CDR3 has 16 amino acids. V dropped 3 bases and J dropped 6; count of bases not matched to a gene: 10. The rearrangement links TRBV11-2 to TRBJ1-2, with 10 bases that match TRBD1. Input material: peripheral blood. This receptor was identified in a man in his forties with active or convalescent COVID-19. This CDR3 is CASSFPAGQGLDGYTF. The DNA of the CDR3 is TGTGCCAGCAGCTTCCCCGCGGGACAGGGGCTGGATGGCTACACCTTC.